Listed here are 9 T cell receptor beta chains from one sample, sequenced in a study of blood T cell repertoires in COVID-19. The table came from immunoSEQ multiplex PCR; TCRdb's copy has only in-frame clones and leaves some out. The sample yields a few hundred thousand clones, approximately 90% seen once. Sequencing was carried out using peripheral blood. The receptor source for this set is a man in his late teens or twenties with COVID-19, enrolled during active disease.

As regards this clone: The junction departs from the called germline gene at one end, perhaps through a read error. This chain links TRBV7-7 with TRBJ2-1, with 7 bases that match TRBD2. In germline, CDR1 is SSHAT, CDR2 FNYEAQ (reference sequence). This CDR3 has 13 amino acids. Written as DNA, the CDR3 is TGTGCTAGCAGCCCAGGGACTATTCATGAGCAGTTCTTC. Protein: CASSPGTIHEQFF.

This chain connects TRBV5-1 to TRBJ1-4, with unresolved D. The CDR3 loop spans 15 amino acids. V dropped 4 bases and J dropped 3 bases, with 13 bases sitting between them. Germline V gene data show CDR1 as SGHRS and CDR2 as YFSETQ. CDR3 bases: TGCGCCAGCAGCCGGACTCGGACCGCTAATGAAAAACTGTTTTTT. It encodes CASSRTRTANEKLFF.

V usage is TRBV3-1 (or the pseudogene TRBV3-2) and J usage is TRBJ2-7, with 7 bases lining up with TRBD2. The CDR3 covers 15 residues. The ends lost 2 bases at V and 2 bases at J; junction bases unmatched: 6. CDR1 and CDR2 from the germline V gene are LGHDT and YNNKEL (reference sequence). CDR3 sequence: CASSQPGTTPYEQYF. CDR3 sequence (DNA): TGTGCCAGCAGCCAACCCGGGACTACGCCCTACGAGCAGTACTTC.

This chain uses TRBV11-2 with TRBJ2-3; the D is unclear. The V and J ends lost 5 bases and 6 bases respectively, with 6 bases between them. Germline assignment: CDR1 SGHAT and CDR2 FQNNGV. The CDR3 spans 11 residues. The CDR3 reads CASSPRDTQYF. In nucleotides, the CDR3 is TGTGCCAGCAGCCCCCGGGATACGCAGTATTTT.

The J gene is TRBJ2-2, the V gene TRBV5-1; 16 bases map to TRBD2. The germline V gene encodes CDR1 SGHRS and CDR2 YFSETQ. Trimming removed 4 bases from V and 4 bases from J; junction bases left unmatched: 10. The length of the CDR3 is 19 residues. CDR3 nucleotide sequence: TGCGCCAGCAGCCTGGAGGGACTAGCGGGAGGGCAGATCACCGGGGAGCTGTTTTTT. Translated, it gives CASSLEGLAGGQITGELFF.

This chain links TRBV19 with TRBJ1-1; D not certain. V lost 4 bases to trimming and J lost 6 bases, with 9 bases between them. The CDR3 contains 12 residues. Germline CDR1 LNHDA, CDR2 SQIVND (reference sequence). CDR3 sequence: CASSRRLSEAFF. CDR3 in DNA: TGTGCCAGTAGTAGGCGACTCTCTGAAGCTTTCTTT.

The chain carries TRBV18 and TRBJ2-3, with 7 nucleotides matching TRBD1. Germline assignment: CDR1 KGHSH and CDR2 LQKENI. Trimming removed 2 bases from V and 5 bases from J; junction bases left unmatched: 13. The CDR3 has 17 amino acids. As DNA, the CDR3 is TGTGCCAGCTCACCATCATCCCCCGGGACAGTCGGAGATACGCAGTATTTT. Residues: CASSPSSPGTVGDTQYF.

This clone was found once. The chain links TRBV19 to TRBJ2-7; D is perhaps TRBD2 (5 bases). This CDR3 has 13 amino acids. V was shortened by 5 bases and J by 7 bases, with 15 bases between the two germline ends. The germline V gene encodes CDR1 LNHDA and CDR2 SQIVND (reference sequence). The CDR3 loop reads CASSFNIPGEQYF. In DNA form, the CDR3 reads TGTGCCAGTAGTTTTAATATCCCGGGGGAGCAGTACTTC.

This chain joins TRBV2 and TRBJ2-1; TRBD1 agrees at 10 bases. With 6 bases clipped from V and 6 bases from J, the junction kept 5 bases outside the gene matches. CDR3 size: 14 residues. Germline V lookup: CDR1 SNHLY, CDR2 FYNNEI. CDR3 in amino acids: CASRRTGGVNEQFF. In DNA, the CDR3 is TGTGCCAGCAGGAGGACAGGGGGAGTCAATGAGCAGTTCTTC.